This entry lists 6 T cell receptor beta chains sequenced from one sample in a study of cytomegalovirus exposure and HLA in healthy donors. Primers included in the PCR were 60 Vbeta and 13 Jbeta primers. Some clones are missing from TCRdb's copy, which holds only in-frame ones; the method was immunoSEQ multiplex PCR. This table has roughly 70,000 clones, about 74% appearing once. The material sequenced was PBMCs. These receptor sequences come from a human donor in good health.

The chain is built from TRBV7-9 and TRBJ2-2, with 7 nucleotides matching TRBD2. Germline values: CDR1 SEHNR, CDR2 FQNEAQ (reference sequence). This CDR3 comprises 19 residues. V lost 1 base and J lost 1; bases outside the gene matches: 12. The CDR3 DNA follows: TGTGCCAGCAGCTTAGGCCGGCGAGGGCGGGAGTGGAACACCGGGGAGCTGTTTTTT. It codes for CASSLGRRGREWNTGELFF. Combining the CDR3 with reference TRBV7-9 and TRBJ2-2 gives the whole variable domain DTGVSQNPRHKITKRGQNVTFRCDPISEHNRLYWYRQTLGQGPEFLTYFQNEAQLEKSRLLSDRFSAERPKGSFSTLEIQRTEQGDSAMYLCASSLGRRGREWNTGELFFGEGSRLTVL.

V and J are TRBV5-1 and TRBJ1-2; the D is unclear. Germline values: CDR1 SGHRS, CDR2 YFSETQ. With 2 bases removed from V and 4 bases from J, the gap between germline ends came to 9 bases. CDR3 length equals 13 residues. The CDR3 reads CASSFGELYGYTF. The CDR3 bases are TGCGCCAGCAGCTTCGGAGAGCTCTATGGCTACACCTTC.

This chain links TRBV11-1 with TRBJ2-5, with 7 positions matching TRBD2. The CDR3 has 15 residues. With V trimmed by 0 bases and J by 5 bases, 6 bases remained unmatched. CDR1 and CDR2 (germline): SGHAT, FQDESV (reference sequence). The DNA for the CDR3 is TGTGCCAGCAGCTTAGCGCGCGGGAGCGGGGAGACCCAGTACTTC. Translating gives CASSLARGSGETQYF.

The gene calls are TRBV7-9 and TRBJ1-1, with D unclear. V dropped 2 bases and J dropped 10 bases, with 11 bases sitting between them. Germline CDR1 reads SEHNR; CDR2 reads FQNEAQ (reference sequence). CDR3 size: 12 residues. The CDR3 bases are TGTGCCAGCAGCTTAACCTCACTTGGAGCTTTCTTT. This sequence encodes CASSLTSLGAFF.

This sequence joins TRBV11-2 and TRBJ2-5; TRBD2 aligns across 16 bases. Germline V gene sequence: CDR1 SGHAT, CDR2 FQNNGV. The CDR3 sequence is 18 residues long. J lost 5 bases, V lost 1 base, and 7 bases had no gene match. CDR3 in amino acids: CASSLGGLAGGGGETQYF. The CDR3, as DNA: TGTGCCAGCAGCTTAGGGGGACTAGCGGGAGGGGGAGGGGAGACCCAGTACTTC.

The V call is TRBV6-5, the J call TRBJ1-2; TRBD1 agrees at 12 bases. This CDR3 contains 16 residues. V lost 3 bases, J lost 4 bases, and 6 bases stayed unmatched. CDR1 is MNHEY and CDR2 is SVGAGI in the germline V gene. DNA of the CDR3: TGTGCCAGCAGTTATTCCGGGACAGGGGGCGGCTATGGCTACACCTTC. Its protein product is CASSYSGTGGGYGYTF.